This T cell receptor (beta chain) was captured in a study of cytomegalovirus exposure and HLA in healthy donors. Study summary: About 85 million unique TCRs from HLA-typed donors were held in an early release of data. Of 398 genotyped donors, about 81% clustered with self-reported Caucasian donors. Findings of the study overall: Analyses of presence and absence presupposed an approximately uniform sequencing depth across donors.

CDR1 is SGHTA and CDR2 is FQGNSA in the germline V gene. CDR3 length: 14 residues. V lost 4 bases and J lost 9, with 13 bases in between. Participants comprised healthy donors of bone marrow. This clone has only a few counts. Its specificity is not known. PCR amplification relied on 60 Vbeta primers (plus 13 Jbeta primers). The repertoire was sequenced with immunoSEQ multiplex PCR; TCRdb's copy has only in-frame clones and lacks some. The top ten hold 13% of the sample, which has about 120,000 clones, around 76% seen once. The V and J genes are TRBV7-2 and TRBJ1-6; tentatively, D is TRBD1 (5 bases). The sequenced sample consisted of PBMCs. This clonotype originated in a man aged 25-40 years in good health and CMV-seropositive. The chain's CDR3 is CASSSSQGGSPLHF. CDR3 nucleotide sequence: TGTGCCAGCAGCTCCTCTCAGGGTGGTTCACCCCTCCACTTT.